Below, one T cell receptor (beta chain) is given with its context. What it binds is not known. The sample carries other DNA sequences with the same CDR3. Germline lookup yields CDR1 MGHRA and CDR2 YSYEKL. The CDR3 consists of 14 residues. V lost 1 base to trimming and J lost 0 bases, with 5 bases between them. These data are taken from a study of T cell responses to AZD1222 COVID-19 vaccine. Whole-study context: Second-dose timings of about 4 or about 12 weeks were pooled.

TCRdb's table, derived via immunoSEQ multiplex PCR, lists solely in-frame clones and lacks some. The repertoire holds about 100,000 clones, with more than 70% as singletons. General observations from the study: Repertoires were obtained solely post-peak T cell response. Mostly white British, mostly female donors; authors suggested clonal diversity may be underestimated. Vaccine-associated CD4 TCRs ranged over spike, dominating at 160-218 and 743-854.

V usage is TRBV4-1 and J usage is TRBJ2-3, with D unclear. The material was peripheral blood, obtained on day 0 of AZD1222 vaccination. This receptor was obtained from an adult in good health. The CDR3 DNA follows: TGCGCCAGCAGCCAAGTGGGAAGCACAGATACGCAGTATTTT. This sequence encodes CASSQVGSTDTQYF.